Listed here are 3 T cell receptor beta chains from one sample, sequenced in a study of T-cell reconstitution after alpha-beta-depleted transplantation in children. Construction of the TCRbeta library involved unique molecular identifiers. TCRdb reanalysed the PCR reads using MiXCR and keeps one entry per CDR3 protein. The sample records about 300,000 distinct CDR3 sequences, 10% being singletons. The starting material was PBMCs, obtained before TCRalphabeta/CD19-depleted stem cell transplant. The receptors here all came from a boy under three years old with acute myeloid leukemia, due to receive a stem cell transplant.

Many counts were recorded for this clonotype. The chain recombines TRBV28 with TRBJ2-1; D tentatively fits TRBD1 or TRBD2 (5 bases each). V lost 3 bases and J lost 1, with 13 bases in between. From germline, CDR1 is MDHEN and CDR2 SYDVKM. The CDR3 is 16 amino acids. Here the CDR3 DNA reads TGTGCCAGCAGTTTGGGACCCACCATTTCCTACAATGAGCAGTTCTTC. Its translation: CASSLGPTISYNEQFF.

Only a few counts were recorded for this clonotype. The chain links TRBV15 to TRBJ2-5; weak D call: TRBD1 (7 bases). Trimming took off 6 bases at V and 2 bases at J, with 10 bases between the two ends. The CDR3 totals 13 residues. CDR1 and CDR2 (germline): LNHNV, YYDKDF (reference sequence). CDR3 loop: CATRRDSQETQYF. The CDR3 coding sequence is TGTGCCACCAGGCGGGACAGTCAAGAGACCCAGTACTTC.

This clonotype came up many times. The DNA of the CDR3 is TGTGCCAGCAGTTTAACCGGGGTCAGTGGCAAAAACATTCAGTACTTC. Protein sequence: CASSLTGVSGKNIQYF. V gene TRBV28 combines with J gene TRBJ2-4; possible D gene TRBD2, 5 bases. V was shortened by 2 bases and J by 3 bases, with 14 bases between the two germline ends. CDR3 length: 16 amino acids. Germline CDR1 reads MDHEN; CDR2 reads SYDVKM.